There are a few counts of the clone carrying this T cell receptor beta chain. No antigen is known for it. This record comes from a study of T-cell reconstitution after alpha-beta-depleted transplantation in children. General observations from the study: It was reported that alpha-beta T cells came from several hundred expanded graft clones (about two months after transplant).

For TCRbeta, the library was prepared with unique molecular identifiers. TCRdb reprocessed the PCR reads with MiXCR, giving one entry per CDR3 protein. Here the sample spans about 980,000 distinct CDR3 sequences, about 29% being singletons. The CDR3 runs 16 residues. After removal of 4 bases from V and 1 base from J, the junction contained 1 base not matched to a gene. CDR1 KGHDR and CDR2 SFDVKD come from the germline V gene. This clonotype was sampled from a boy in the first two years of life who had a stem cell transplant for SCID, so the T cells may come from the graft donor. The rearrangement links TRBV24-1 to TRBJ2-1; 12 bases align to TRBD2. The starting material was PBMCs, mostly from graft donor cells, obtained 360 days after TCRalphabeta/CD19-depleted stem cell transplant. The CDR3 sequence: CATSDLAGGSYNEQFF. CDR3 in DNA: TGTGCCACCAGTGACCTAGCGGGGGGGTCCTACAATGAGCAGTTCTTC.